One sample yielded the 16 T cell receptor beta chains listed below, sequenced in a study of CD8 T cells in ankylosing spondylitis. TCRdb reanalysed the 5' RACE reads using MiXCR and keeps one entry per CDR3 protein. The sample carries some 130,000 distinct CDR3 sequences, roughly 15% recorded once. Sequenced material: blood, either unsorted or a sorted T cell fraction (not recorded which). Receptors were obtained from a female donor with ankylosing spondylitis or in good health (not recorded which).

This clonotype was detected ten times or more. The CDR3 sequence is CASSYGAIPQTGELFF. The CDR3 DNA sequence: TGTGCCAGCAGTTACGGGGCTATCCCCCAAACCGGGGAGCTGTTTTTT. The chain links TRBV6-5 to TRBJ2-2, with TRBD1 as a possible D gene (5 bases). The CDR3 totals 16 residues. CDR1 and CDR2 (germline): MNHEY, SVGAGI. The V end lost 2 bases, the J end lost 5 bases, and 15 bases lay between the germline ends.

A few counts support this clonotype. The chain combines TRBV3-1 with TRBJ1-1; D is undetermined. Trimming shortened V by 4 bases and J by 11 bases, and 14 bases separated the two germline ends. Germline CDR1 reads LGHDT; CDR2 reads YNNKEL (reference sequence). The CDR3 has 12 residues. The DNA for the CDR3 is TGTGCCAGCAGCCTAGGACGCCTGTCGGCTTTCTTT. This codes for CASSLGRLSAFF.

J is TRBJ2-1 and V is TRBV4-2; 10 bases match TRBD2. This CDR3 has 14 amino acids. The germline V gene encodes CDR1 LGHNA and CDR2 YNFKEQ. With V trimmed by 1 base and J by 8 bases, 2 bases remained unmatched. The CDR3 is CASSQGGLADEQFF. The CDR3 DNA sequence: TGTGCCAGCAGCCAAGGTGGACTAGCGGATGAGCAGTTCTTC.

The J gene is TRBJ2-1, the V gene TRBV9; TRBD2 matches at 8 bases. Losses at the gene ends were 0 bases for V and 7 bases for J; bases not matched to a gene: 12. Germline V gene sequence: CDR1 SGDLS, CDR2 YYNGEE. There are 17 residues in the CDR3. The CDR3 DNA sequence: TGTGCCAGCAGCGTAGTACCACTAGCGGAGGCCGCGAATGAGCAGTTCTTC. It yields the protein CASSVVPLAEAANEQFF.

The chain employs TRBV6-2 or TRBV6-3 and TRBJ2-2; 7 bases agree with TRBD2. Trimming removed 3 bases from V and 1 base from J; junction bases left unmatched: 11. This CDR3 has 18 amino acids. Looked up from germline, CDR1 is MNHEY and CDR2 is SVGEGT. CDR3 residues: CASSYPERLARNTGELFF. DNA for the CDR3: TGTGCCAGCAGTTATCCGGAGAGACTAGCTCGGAACACCGGGGAGCTGTTTTTT.

This clonotype was detected only a few times. This chain connects TRBV7-9 to TRBJ2-7; D is perhaps TRBD1 or TRBD2 (5 bases each). The CDR3 totals 13 residues. Germline CDR1 and CDR2: SEHNR and FQNEAQ (reference sequence). The V and J ends lost 7 bases and 2 bases respectively, with 12 bases between them. CDR3 bases: TGTGCCAGCAACCCTCGAGGGGCCTACGAGCAGTACTTC. Residues: CASNPRGAYEQYF.

The table lists this clonotype with many counts. The rearrangement links TRBV11-2 to TRBJ2-2, with 12 positions matching TRBD2. Germline CDR1 and CDR2: SGHAT and FQNNGV. The CDR3 spans 18 residues. V shed 1 base, J shed 4 bases, and the junction held 7 bases outside the gene matches. The CDR3: CASSLGLAGALGTGELFF. The CDR3 DNA sequence: TGTGCCAGCAGCTTAGGACTAGCGGGGGCCCTAGGCACCGGGGAGCTGTTTTTT.

This clonotype was seen at least ten times. This sequence joins TRBV12-3 or TRBV12-4 and TRBJ2-1; D gene ambiguous. With 5 bases removed from V and 7 bases from J, the gap between germline ends came to 21 bases. The CDR3 has 16 amino acids. The CDR3 nucleotides are TGTGCCAGCAGTCCCTCGGAGATAGTCGTAAGGAATGAGCAGTTCTTC. This gives the protein CASSPSEIVVRNEQFF.

V is TRBV20-1 and J is TRBJ1-1; no firm D call. V was clipped by 6 bases and J by 0 bases, with 14 bases between them. Germline V gene sequence: CDR1 DFQATT, CDR2 SNEGSKA (reference sequence). The CDR3 has 14 amino acids. The CDR3 coding sequence is TGCAGTGCACCCATGGGCGGACTGAACACTGAAGCTTTCTTT. It specifies CSAPMGGLNTEAFF.

Of note for this clonotype: This may arise from a read error, as a much more abundant clone is one base away. This chain links TRBV12-3 or TRBV12-4 with TRBJ2-3; D unresolved. This CDR3 is 10 amino acids long. CDR3 residues: CTTLSDTQYF. CDR3 bases: TGTACCACCCTGTCAGATACGCAGTATTTT.

The chain recombines TRBV6-1 with TRBJ2-2, with 8 bases matching TRBD1. Germline trimming cut 1 base from V and 3 bases from J; bases unmatched to any gene: 4. The CDR3 is 16 amino acids. From germline, CDR1 is MNHNS and CDR2 SASEGT. This CDR3 reads CASSEEGQGYTGELFF. The CDR3 nucleotides read TGTGCCAGCAGTGAAGAAGGACAGGGATACACCGGGGAGCTGTTTTTT.

The rearrangement links TRBV5-5 to TRBJ1-1; D is unresolved. The CDR3 totals 14 residues. Trimming shortened V by 8 bases and J by 8 bases, and 22 bases separated the two germline ends. Germline-derived CDR1 and CDR2 are SGHKS and YYEKEE (reference sequence). In nucleotides, the CDR3 is TGTGCCAGTAAGGGTAGGATTTATGCCTTCGAAGCTTTCTTT. This codes for CASKGRIYAFEAFF.

The chain links TRBV30 to TRBJ2-1; weak D call: TRBD1 (7 bases). The germline V gene has CDR1 GTSNPN and CDR2 SVGIG (reference sequence). The germline V and J ends were trimmed by 1 base and 8 bases, with 18 bases remaining between them. The CDR3 contains 15 residues. CDR3 sequence (DNA): TGTGCCTGGAGTGCCCACCCAGGGGGGTGGGATGAGCAGTTCTTC. Amino acid sequence: CAWSAHPGGWDEQFF.

The sample holds a few counts of this clonotype. The chain employs TRBV10-3 and TRBJ2-2, with 9 nucleotides matching TRBD1. The CDR3 is 16 residues long. Unmatched junction bases numbered 4, after V lost 3 bases and J lost 2 bases. Germline assignment: CDR1 ENHRY and CDR2 SYGVKD. CDR3 in amino acids: CAISDLTGGNTGELFF. CDR3 coding DNA: TGTGCCATCAGTGACCTAACAGGGGGCAACACCGGGGAGCTGTTTTTT.

This clonotype was recorded many times. The chain uses TRBV27 and TRBJ2-5; no definite D call. The V gene lost 4 bases and the J gene lost 5 bases, with 11 bases spanning the gap. The CDR3 spans 13 residues. From germline, CDR1 is MNHEY and CDR2 SMNVEV (reference sequence). CDR3 sequence reads: CASSYRVLETQYF. The CDR3, as DNA: TGTGCCAGCAGTTATAGGGTACTGGAGACCCAGTACTTC.

The J gene is TRBJ2-4, the V gene TRBV20-1, with 8 bases matching TRBD1. The ends lost 6 bases at V and 1 base at J; junction bases unmatched: 2. The CDR3 spans 13 residues. The germline V gene encodes CDR1 DFQATT and CDR2 SNEGSKA (reference sequence). CDR3 region: CSAGDRAKNIQYF. The CDR3 nucleotides read TGCAGTGCGGGGGACAGGGCCAAAAACATTCAGTACTTC.